The TCR beta chain described here comes from a study of CD8 T cells in Susac syndrome. The trim removed 7 bases at V and 2 bases at J, leaving 7 bases unmatched. The CDR3 spans 16 residues. Germline lookup yields CDR1 MNHEY and CDR2 SVGEGT. CD8+ and CD4+ T cells were negatively isolated; TEMRA cells were FACS-enriched. cDNA came from approximately 0.5 to 1 ug RNA primed by random hexamers. TCRdb re-called the immunoSEQ multiplex PCR reads with MiXCR, one entry per CDR3 protein. The sample contains roughly 330,000 distinct CDR3 sequences, about 90% of which appear only once. The receptor was isolated from a human donor with multiple sclerosis. Sample: CD4+ T cells from PBMCs. This rearrangement joins TRBV6-2 or TRBV6-3 to TRBJ1-5; 11 bases map to TRBD1. The CDR3 DNA reads as TGTGCCAGCATGGGACAGGGGGGTTGGGGCAATCAGCCCCAGCATTTT. Translated: CASMGQGGWGNQPQHF.